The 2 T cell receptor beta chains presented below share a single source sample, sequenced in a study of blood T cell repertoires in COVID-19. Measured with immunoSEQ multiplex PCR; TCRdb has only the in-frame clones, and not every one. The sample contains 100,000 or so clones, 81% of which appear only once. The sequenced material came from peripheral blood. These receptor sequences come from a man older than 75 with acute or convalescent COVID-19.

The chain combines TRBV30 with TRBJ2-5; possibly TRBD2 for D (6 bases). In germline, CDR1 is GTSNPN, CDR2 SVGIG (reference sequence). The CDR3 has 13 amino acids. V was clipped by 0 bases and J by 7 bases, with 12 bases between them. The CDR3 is CAWSVSQGGTQYF. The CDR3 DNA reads TGTGCCTGGAGTGTCTCGCAGGGAGGGACCCAGTACTTC.

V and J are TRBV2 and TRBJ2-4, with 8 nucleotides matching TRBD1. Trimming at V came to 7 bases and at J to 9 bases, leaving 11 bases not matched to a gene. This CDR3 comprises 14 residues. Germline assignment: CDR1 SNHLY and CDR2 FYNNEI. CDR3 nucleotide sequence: TGTGCCAGCAAGAGAACAGGGGGTGAAGGCATTCAGTACTTC. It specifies CASKRTGGEGIQYF.